Below, 3 T cell receptor beta chains from the same sample are listed, as sequenced in a study of monozygotic twins with inflammatory bowel disease. TCRdb processed the 5' RACE reads again and assigns one entry to each CDR3 protein, with no DNA. Across about 300,000 distinct CDR3 sequences, the top ten clones capture 5.6% of the sample. The sample comprised blood. The receptors shown here come from a human donor with ulcerative colitis or Crohn's disease, or a healthy co-twin of an affected twin (not recorded which).

The chain joins TRBV20-1 to TRBJ2-7; TCRdb gives TRBD2 as the D gene, but with no DNA this cannot be confirmed. Germline CDR1 is DFQATT and CDR2 is SNEGSKA (reference sequence). There are 17 residues in the CDR3. The CDR3: CSARDSSGRAPTYEQYF.

The J gene is TRBJ1-2, the V gene TRBV6-5; TCRdb outputs TRBD1, but without DNA this stays unchecked. This CDR3 spans 12 amino acids. CDR1 and CDR2 from the germline V gene are MNHEY and SVGAGI. The CDR3 loop reads CASRQGRRGYTF.

V gene TRBV11-2 combines with J gene TRBJ1-4. Germline V lookup: CDR1 SGHAT, CDR2 FQNNGV. This CDR3 spans 11 amino acids. This CDR3 is CASSSGSVGFF.